This record concerns one TCR beta chain sequence. Its antigen is currently unknown. The data stem from a study of long-term antiretroviral therapy in people with HIV. At the survey level, the v3.0 immunoSEQ assay was run. The protocol was immunoSEQ multiplex PCR, while the TCRdb copy is restricted to in-frame clones and leaves out a portion. The sample gives about 18,000 clones, approximately 80% of which show up once; roughly 15% is in the top ten. Samples held about 0.95-11 million cryopreserved PBMC before DNA extraction. Study observations and caveats: Collection spanned 2004 to 2017; ART regimens may be less effective than current ones. Clones expanded before ART dominated the repertoire at all time points. Transplant donor controls retained higher diversity, though diversity increased after ART.

Per the germline V gene, CDR1 is SEHNR and CDR2 is FQNEAQ (reference sequence). With 7 bases removed from V and 0 bases from J, the gap between germline ends came to 21 bases. There are 17 residues in the CDR3. The chain recombines TRBV7-9 with TRBJ1-1; D uncertain. The sequencing used unsorted PBMCs, collected 0.3 years after starting antiretroviral therapy. This TCR was recovered from a woman in her forties or fifties with HIV. The DNA for the CDR3 is TGTGCCAGCAAATCCCCTCACGGGAGGGAAATGAACACTGAAGCTTTCTTT. It encodes CASKSPHGREMNTEAFF.